Below, 17 T cell receptor beta chains from the same sample are listed, as sequenced in a study of tumor and adjacent non-tumor tissue in lung cancer. The template was RNA from unsorted bulk tissue. Three rounds of nested PCR, following a modified ARM-PCR protocol, produced the TCRbeta library. TCRdb ran MiXCR on the multiplex PCR reads and lists one entry per CDR3 protein. Among around 120,000 distinct CDR3 sequences listed, about 66% were seen once. The sequenced sample consisted of lung tumor tissue. All receptors come from a man aged 25-45 years with non-small cell lung cancer.

For this clonotype: The junction and the germline gene differ at one end; a read error may be behind it. The rearrangement uses TRBV11-2 and TRBJ2-1; 12 bases are shared with TRBD2. The CDR3 consists of 16 residues. Germline assignment: CDR1 SGHAT and CDR2 FQNNGV. The CDR3 region is CSSSHGLAGGYSEQFF. CDR3 DNA: TGTTCCAGCAGCCATGGGCTAGCGGGAGGGTACAGCGAGCAGTTCTTC.

The V call is TRBV12-3 or TRBV12-4, the J call TRBJ2-7, with 8 bases matching TRBD2. The V gene end was trimmed by 5 bases and the J gene end by 6 bases; junction bases not matched to a gene: 12. The CDR3 runs 15 residues. CDR3: CASSTYGGDNREQYF. CDR3 coding DNA: TGTGCCAGCAGTACATACGGGGGGGATAATCGCGAGCAGTACTTC.

Regarding this clonotype: Just one base apart from a much larger clone, this may be a read error. This rearrangement joins TRBV29-1 to TRBJ1-1; D is undetermined. The V gene lost 5 bases and the J gene lost 4 bases, with 8 bases spanning the gap. Germline CDR1 reads SQVTM; CDR2 reads ANQGSEA. This CDR3 is built from 11 residues. The CDR3 nucleotides are TGCAGCGTTCGTGCTGTCACTGAAGCTTTCTTT. This codes for CSVRAVTEAFF.

Details on this clonotype: This CDR3 fails to terminate in the conserved phenylalanine or tryptophan, so it likely reflects a read error. V and J are TRBV11-2 and TRBJ1-1; D gene ambiguous. Germline values: CDR1 SGHAT, CDR2 FQNNGV. The CDR3 runs to 13 residues. The CDR3 DNA follows: TGTGCCAGCAGCTTAGATCGAAACATTGAAGCTTTCTTA. Its translation is CASSLDRNIEAFL.

A note on this clonotype: A much larger clonotype is one base distant, so this may be a read error. The DNA of the CDR3 is TGCGCCAGCAGCCAAGAATGGGGACTAGCGGGAGCGGGGGAGACCAAGTACTTC. Its translation is CASSQEWGLAGAGETKYF. The chain employs TRBV4-1 and TRBJ2-5; 14 nucleotides line up with TRBD2. CDR1 and CDR2 (germline): MGHRA, YSYEKL. CDR3 length: 18 residues.

This clonotype was counted a single time. At one boundary the junction diverges from the germline segment, which might be a read error. The chain joins TRBV10-3 to TRBJ2-7; tentatively, D is TRBD1 (6 bases). CDR3 length: 18 residues. Germline lookup yields CDR1 ENHRY and CDR2 SYGVKD. The CDR3 DNA follows: TGTGCCATCAGTGAGTCGCCCCCCCGGAGAGGGGGTGGCTACAAGCAGTACTTC. This codes for CAISESPPRRGGGYKQYF.

To note about this clonotype: At one boundary the junction diverges from the germline segment, which might be a read error. This chain joins TRBV30 and TRBJ1-4, with D perhaps TRBD1 (5 bases). The CDR3 length is 12 residues. Germline CDR1 reads GTSNPN; CDR2 reads SVGIG (reference sequence). The chain's CDR3 is CAWNSGSEKLLF. The DNA for the CDR3 is TGTGCCTGGAATTCAGGGAGTGAAAAACTGCTTTTT. Using reference TRBV30 and TRBJ1-4 for the parts outside the CDR3, the full variable domain is SQTIHQWPATLVQPVGSPLSLECTVEGTSNPNLYWYRQAAGRGLQLLFYSVGIGQISSEVPQNLSASRPQDRQFILSSKKLLLSDSGFYLCAWNSGSEKLLFGSGTQLSVL.

Comment on this clonotype: Sequence at one end of the junction differs from germline and may be a read error. The chain is built from TRBV4-1 and TRBJ1-4; no clear D. Germline V gene sequence: CDR1 MGHRA, CDR2 YSYEKL. There are 15 residues in the CDR3. The CDR3 DNA sequence: TGCGCTAGCAGCCCTTACACCAACTCTAATGAAAAACTGTTATTT. As protein: CASSPYTNSNEKLLF.

The chain couples TRBV11-2 to TRBJ2-3, with TRBD2 identical over 12 bases. With V trimmed by 2 bases and J by 5 bases, 5 bases remained unmatched. The CDR3 loop spans 16 amino acids. The V gene's germline CDR1 is SGHAT and CDR2 FQNNGV. The CDR3 coding sequence is TGTGCCAGCAGCTTAAGGACTAGCGGGGCGAGAGATACGCAGTATTTT. Translated, it gives CASSLRTSGARDTQYF.

This chain uses TRBV7-9 with TRBJ2-7, with 8 positions matching TRBD2. Trimming cost V 4 bases and J 7 bases; bases outside gene matches: 15. This CDR3 is built from 16 residues. Per the germline V gene, CDR1 is SEHNR and CDR2 is FQNEAQ (reference sequence). The CDR3 DNA follows: TGTGCCAGCAGCTCACGGACTAGCAGAGTCTTAGGAGAGCAGTACTTC. Translating it yields CASSSRTSRVLGEQYF.

This clonotype has ten or more counts. The chain joins TRBV12-3 or TRBV12-4 to TRBJ2-7; 9 bases match TRBD1. Trimming cost V 5 bases and J 4 bases; bases outside gene matches: 9. The CDR3 loop spans 15 amino acids. CDR3 sequence: CASSPTGTGRYEQYF. The CDR3 DNA reads as TGTGCCAGCAGTCCGACCGGGACAGGGAGATACGAGCAGTACTTC.

A word on this clonotype: Since a much larger clone is just one base distant, this may be a read error. This rearrangement joins TRBV10-1 to TRBJ2-3, with 9 bases that match TRBD1. Germline V lookup: CDR1 WNHNN, CDR2 SYGVQD (reference sequence). The CDR3 consists of 15 residues. This CDR3 is CSSSPPGQGGDTQYF. In DNA form, the CDR3 reads TGCTCCAGCAGTCCTCCGGGACAGGGAGGGGATACGCAGTATTTT.

The chain is built from TRBV5-1 and TRBJ1-1, with D perhaps TRBD1 (6 bases). Germline V gene lookup returns CDR1 SGHRS and CDR2 YFSETQ. The CDR3 has 15 amino acids. V was pared by 7 bases and J by 6 bases, with 22 bases between. In nucleotides, the CDR3 is TGCGCCAGCTCCCTTGCTGCCGGACAGAGGCCTGAAGCTTTCTTT. Translation gives CASSLAAGQRPEAFF.

The chain joins TRBV11-2 to TRBJ2-3; a weak D match, TRBD2 (6 bases). The germline CDR1 and CDR2 sequences are SGHAT and FQNNGV. Trimming cost V 6 bases and J 3 bases, with 13 bases left between them. The CDR3 is 14 amino acids. This CDR3 reads CASRFRLVTDTQYF. DNA for the CDR3: TGTGCCAGCAGGTTTAGACTAGTGACAGATACGCAGTATTTT.

As for this clonotype: Sequence at one end of the junction differs from germline and may be a read error. The V call is TRBV29-1, the J call TRBJ1-2; TRBD1 might be the D (6 bases). CDR3 size: 12 residues. Germline CDR1 and CDR2: SQVTM and ANQGSEA. The CDR3 DNA is TGCAGCGGGACAGATCCCCTCTATGGCTATACCTTC. Protein: CSGTDPLYGYTF.

Comments on this clonotype: A single base separates this from a much larger clone, so it may be a read error. The chain couples TRBV20-1 to TRBJ2-2; 11 bases align to TRBD2. Looked up from germline, CDR1 is DFQATT and CDR2 is SNEGSKA (reference sequence). The CDR3 runs 14 residues. The CDR3 DNA follows: TGCAGTGCTAGGACTAGCGGGGACACCGGGGAGCCGTTTTTT. Protein product: CSARTSGDTGEPFF.

On this clonotype itself: Sequence at one end of the junction differs from germline and may be a read error. V and J are TRBV6-1 and TRBJ1-6, with D maybe TRBD1 (6 bases). Germline CDR1 and CDR2: MNHNS and SASEGT. The CDR3 totals 13 residues. Here the CDR3 DNA reads TGTGGCAGCAAGGACAGAACTAATTCACCCTTCCACTTT. It is translated as CGSKDRTNSPFHF.